One sample yielded the 16 T cell receptor beta chains listed below, sequenced in a study of response to subunit inactivated influenza vaccine. TCRdb used MiXCR to reprocess the RT-PCR reads, holding one entry per CDR3 protein. The table records approximately 480,000 distinct CDR3 sequences, approximately 11% of them present only once. This sample comprised PBMCs from blood, obtained more than 35 days after vaccination. These receptors were collected from a man aged 50 to 60 who received an inactivated influenza vaccine.

This clonotype was observed at least ten times. V usage is TRBV5-6 and J usage is TRBJ2-2; D call uncertain. V lost 4 bases to trimming and J lost 1 base, with 14 bases between them. Germline V gene lookup returns CDR1 SGHDT and CDR2 YYEEEE. The CDR3 sequence is 16 residues long. CDR3 nucleotides: TGTGCCAGCAGCACGACCGCGCTGCTGAACACCGGGGAGCTGTTTTTT. It specifies CASSTTALLNTGELFF.

This rearrangement joins TRBV5-6 to TRBJ2-3, with D possibly being TRBD1 or TRBD2 (6 bases each). This CDR3 has 16 amino acids. The V and J ends lost 3 bases and 7 bases respectively, with 21 bases between them. Germline CDR1 SGHDT, CDR2 YYEEEE. This CDR3 is CASSSQAGTLGNTQYF. The DNA for the CDR3 is TGTGCCAGCAGCTCGCAGGCGGGGACACTTGGAAATACGCAGTATTTT.

The V and J genes are TRBV20-1 and TRBJ2-2, with 10 nucleotides matching TRBD2. Trimming at V came to 2 bases and at J to 7 bases, leaving 4 bases not matched to a gene. CDR3 size: 14 residues. Germline CDR1 reads DFQATT; CDR2 reads SNEGSKA (reference sequence). CDR3 sequence: CSARLAGGGGELFF. The CDR3 DNA is TGCAGTGCTAGATTAGCGGGAGGTGGCGGGGAGCTGTTTTTT.

This clonotype was seen more than once but under ten times. The chain recombines TRBV24-1 with TRBJ1-5; D ambiguous. The CDR3 runs 13 residues. Germline values: CDR1 KGHDR, CDR2 SFDVKD. V was pared by 4 bases and J by 3 bases, with 6 bases between. The CDR3 sequence is CATSETFNQPQHF. As DNA, the CDR3 is TGTGCCACCAGTGAAACCTTCAATCAGCCCCAGCATTTT.

The J gene is TRBJ1-5, the V gene TRBV10-3; a weak D match, TRBD1 (6 bases). Trimming left V 5 bases short and J 6 bases short, with 14 bases between. The CDR3 extends over 14 amino acids. Per the germline V gene, CDR1 is ENHRY and CDR2 is SYGVKD. The CDR3 DNA follows: TGTGCCATCAGTCAGGAACAGGGAATTCAGCCCCAGCATTTT. Translated: CAISQEQGIQPQHF.

The table lists this clonotype with many counts. The CDR3 DNA is TGTGCCAGCAGTTTAATCTATGGGCGGGGAGACACCGGGGAGCTGTTTTTT. This sequence encodes CASSLIYGRGDTGELFF. V is TRBV12-3 or TRBV12-4 and J is TRBJ2-2; a weak D match, TRBD2 (6 bases). The V end lost 2 bases, the J end lost 3 bases, and 16 bases lay between the germline ends. The CDR3 extends over 17 amino acids.

The chain uses TRBV11-2 and TRBJ2-3, with D unclear. This CDR3 has 16 residues. CDR1 is SGHAT, CDR2 FQNNGV, per germline. The V end was cut by 1 base, the J end by 1 base, with 12 bases between. CDR3 in DNA: TGTGCCAGCAGCTTAGTCGACACGACCGGCACAGATACGCAGTATTTT. Translated, it gives CASSLVDTTGTDTQYF.

This clonotype was seen at least ten times. The chain joins TRBV20-1 to TRBJ2-7; D gene unclear. CDR3 size: 13 residues. V lost 3 bases to trimming and J lost 2 bases, with 11 bases between them. Germline values: CDR1 DFQATT, CDR2 SNEGSKA (reference sequence). Here the CDR3 DNA reads TGCAGTGCTAGTCCCGGGCCTACCTACGAGCAGTACTTC. Translation gives CSASPGPTYEQYF.

V gene TRBV7-2 combines with J gene TRBJ2-3; the D gene could be TRBD1 or TRBD2 (5 bases each). V shed 4 bases and J shed 6 bases, with 11 bases lying between them. Per germline, CDR1 SGHTA and CDR2 FQGNSA. This CDR3 has 13 residues. The CDR3 here is CASSYGWGDTQYF. As DNA, the CDR3 is TGTGCCAGCAGCTACGGATGGGGGGATACGCAGTATTTT.

This clonotype was observed at least ten times. Here the CDR3 DNA reads TGTGCCAGCAGCTTAGTGAGACACGGCACAGATACGCAGTATTTT. Translated: CASSLVRHGTDTQYF. The rearrangement uses TRBV7-2 and TRBJ2-3; D not resolved. The V gene lost 1 base and the J gene lost 1 base, with 9 bases spanning the gap. The germline gives CDR1 SGHTA, CDR2 FQGNSA. The CDR3 is 15 amino acids.

This rearrangement joins TRBV10-3 to TRBJ1-2, with a tentative D call TRBD1 (6 bases). Trimming stripped 7 bases from V and 8 bases from J, with 14 bases between. This CDR3 contains 12 residues. The germline CDR1 and CDR2 sequences are ENHRY and SYGVKD. The chain's CDR3 is CAITPDRSGYTF. In DNA, the CDR3 is TGTGCCATCACCCCAGACAGGAGCGGCTACACCTTC.

V and J are TRBV12-3 or TRBV12-4 and TRBJ1-3; weak D call: TRBD1 (5 bases). The CDR3 is 15 amino acids. V was trimmed by 6 bases and J by 0 bases, leaving 12 bases between them. This CDR3 reads CASRTDSHSGNTIYF. The CDR3 region has the DNA TGTGCCAGCAGAACCGACAGTCACTCTGGAAACACCATATATTTT.

This clonotype was seen at least ten times. The chain carries TRBV5-1 and TRBJ2-7; 8 bases are shared with TRBD2. Germline V CDR1 and CDR2: SGHRS, YFSETQ. The CDR3 has 15 residues. J gave up 2 bases and V 2 bases, and 6 bases lay outside the gene matches. This chain's CDR3 is CASSFDGTRTYEQYF. The CDR3 DNA is TGCGCCAGCAGCTTTGACGGGACTAGAACCTACGAGCAGTACTTC.

This clonotype was observed a handful of times. The rearrangement uses TRBV6-5 and TRBJ2-5; 9 nucleotides match TRBD1. The CDR3 spans 14 residues. Per the germline V gene, CDR1 is MNHEY and CDR2 is SVGAGI. Trimming took 4 bases from V and 5 from J; bases not matched to a gene: 5. CDR3 coding DNA: TGTGCCAGCAGTTCGGGACAGGGAGCGGAGACCCAGTACTTC. This codes for CASSSGQGAETQYF.

The chain links TRBV30 to TRBJ2-2; D perhaps matches TRBD2 (5 bases). The V end lost 8 bases, the J end lost 7 bases, and 17 bases lay between the germline ends. Germline CDR1 is GTSNPN and CDR2 is SVGIG (reference sequence). The CDR3 sequence is 13 residues long. The CDR3 reads CATDPGGSGELFF. In DNA form, the CDR3 reads TGTGCCACGGACCCCGGAGGCAGCGGGGAGCTGTTTTTT.

This clonotype came up many times. This sequence joins TRBV20-1 and TRBJ1-1; D call uncertain. V shed 0 bases and J shed 1 base, with 9 bases lying between them. The V gene's germline CDR1 is DFQATT and CDR2 SNEGSKA (reference sequence). The length of the CDR3 is 14 residues. CDR3 protein: CSARDMRENTEAFF. CDR3 DNA sequence: TGCAGTGCTAGAGATATGAGAGAGAACACTGAAGCTTTCTTT.